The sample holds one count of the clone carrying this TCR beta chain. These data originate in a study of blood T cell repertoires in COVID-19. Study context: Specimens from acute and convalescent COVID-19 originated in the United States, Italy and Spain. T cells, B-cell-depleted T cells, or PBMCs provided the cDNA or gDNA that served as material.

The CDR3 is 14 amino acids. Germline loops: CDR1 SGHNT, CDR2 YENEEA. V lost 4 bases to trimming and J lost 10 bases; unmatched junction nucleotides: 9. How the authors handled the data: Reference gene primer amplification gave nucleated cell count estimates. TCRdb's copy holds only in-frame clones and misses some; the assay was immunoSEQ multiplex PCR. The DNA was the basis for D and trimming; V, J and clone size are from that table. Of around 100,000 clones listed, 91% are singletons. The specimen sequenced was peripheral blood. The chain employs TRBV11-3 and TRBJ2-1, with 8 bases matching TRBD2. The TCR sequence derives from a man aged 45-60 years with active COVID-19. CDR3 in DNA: TGTGCCAGCAGCTCCCCGGGACTAGGAGGCGAGCAGTTCTTC. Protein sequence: CASSSPGLGGEQFF. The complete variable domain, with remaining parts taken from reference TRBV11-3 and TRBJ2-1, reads EAGVVQSPRYKIIEKKQPVAFWCNPISGHNTLYWYLQNLGQGPELLIRYENEEAVDDSQLPKDRFSAERLKGVDSTLKIQPAELGDSAVYLCASSSPGLGGEQFFGPGTRLTVL.